This T cell receptor beta chain was captured in a study of cytomegalovirus exposure and HLA in healthy donors. Whole-study results and caveats: Later genetic work tied a missense DCLRE1C variant to beta-chain V and J trimming. An observed cluster of highly shared sequence variants was recorded as a likely sequencing artifact.

The V end lost 2 bases, the J end lost 5 bases, and 15 bases lay between the germline ends. The CDR3 extends over 15 amino acids. CDR1 is SGHTA, CDR2 FQGNSA, per germline. This clone was picked up a small number of times. Its specificity is unknown. It was with 60 Vbeta and 13 Jbeta primers that the PCR ran. The protocol was immunoSEQ multiplex PCR, while the TCRdb copy is restricted to in-frame clones and leaves out a portion. The table lists 100,000 to 150,000 clones, about 68% of them singletons, with 11% in the top ten. The chain recombines TRBV7-2 with TRBJ1-2; no firm D call. The sequence derives from a woman aged 45-65 years in good health and CMV-seropositive. The sample was PBMCs. In DNA form, the CDR3 reads TGTGCCAGCAGCTTATTGGTAAAATCGGGATATGGCTACACCTTC. Translation gives CASSLLVKSGYGYTF.